The clone carrying this TCR beta chain was counted only a few times. Its antigen is as yet unknown. V dropped 0 bases and J dropped 6 bases, with 13 bases sitting between them. Per the germline V gene, CDR1 is SGHRS and CDR2 is YFSETQ. CDR3 length: 15 residues. Using its own MiXCR run on the 5' RACE reads, TCRdb lists one record per CDR3 protein. In the table there are approximately 150,000 distinct CDR3 sequences, roughly 15% of which are singletons. This record comes from a study of T-cell memory formation after mild COVID-19. At the level of the study: Among the donors, TCR clusters were largely specific to each donor. Points from the study as a whole: Researchers found some responding clones in pre-infection memory, a sign that cross-reactive memory joined.

Sequences were obtained from PBMCs or a T cell subset sorted from them (not recorded which). The genes are TRBV5-1 and TRBJ1-3; no clear D gene. The clonotype originates from an adult woman who had mild COVID-19 (a few samples of this study predate the infection). Cell type and time point are not known. CDR3 region: CASSLDPTAANTIYF. CDR3 sequence (DNA): TGCGCCAGCAGCTTGGATCCCACAGCAGCAAACACCATATATTTT.